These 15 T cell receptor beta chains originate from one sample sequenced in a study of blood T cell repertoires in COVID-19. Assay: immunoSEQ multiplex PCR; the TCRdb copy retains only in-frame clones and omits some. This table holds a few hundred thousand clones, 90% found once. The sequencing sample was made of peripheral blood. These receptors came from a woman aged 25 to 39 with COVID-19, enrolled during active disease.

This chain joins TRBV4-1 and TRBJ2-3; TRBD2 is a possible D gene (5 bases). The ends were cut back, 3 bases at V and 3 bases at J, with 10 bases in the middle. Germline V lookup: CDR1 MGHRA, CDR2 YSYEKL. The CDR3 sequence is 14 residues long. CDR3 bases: TGCGCCAGCAGCCATCCTGGGAGTACAGATACGCAGTATTTT. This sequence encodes CASSHPGSTDTQYF.

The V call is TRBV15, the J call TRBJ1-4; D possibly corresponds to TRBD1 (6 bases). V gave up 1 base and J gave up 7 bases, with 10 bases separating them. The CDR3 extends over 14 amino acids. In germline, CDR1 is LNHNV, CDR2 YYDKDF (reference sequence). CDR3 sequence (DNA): TGTGCCACCAGCAGAGGCAGGGGCGTTGAAAAACTGTTTTTT. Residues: CATSRGRGVEKLFF.

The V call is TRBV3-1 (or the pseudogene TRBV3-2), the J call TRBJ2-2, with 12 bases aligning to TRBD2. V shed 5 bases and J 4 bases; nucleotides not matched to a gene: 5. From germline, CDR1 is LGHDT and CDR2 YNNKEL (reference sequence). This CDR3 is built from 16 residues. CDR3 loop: CASSSGTSGFTGELFF. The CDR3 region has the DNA TGTGCCAGCAGCTCCGGGACTAGCGGGTTCACCGGGGAGCTGTTTTTT.

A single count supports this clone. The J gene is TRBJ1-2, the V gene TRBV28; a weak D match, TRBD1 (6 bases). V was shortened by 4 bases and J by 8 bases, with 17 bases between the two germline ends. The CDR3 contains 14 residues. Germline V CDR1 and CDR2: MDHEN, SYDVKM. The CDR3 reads CASSSGQGQEGYTF. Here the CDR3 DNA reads TGTGCCAGCAGTTCTGGGCAGGGGCAGGAGGGCTACACCTTC.

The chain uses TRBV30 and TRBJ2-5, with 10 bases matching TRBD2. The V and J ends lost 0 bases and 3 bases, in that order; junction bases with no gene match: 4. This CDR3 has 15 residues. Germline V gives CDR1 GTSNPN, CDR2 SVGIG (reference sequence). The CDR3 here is CAWSVFGLAEETQYF. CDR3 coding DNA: TGTGCCTGGAGTGTATTTGGACTAGCGGAAGAGACCCAGTACTTC.

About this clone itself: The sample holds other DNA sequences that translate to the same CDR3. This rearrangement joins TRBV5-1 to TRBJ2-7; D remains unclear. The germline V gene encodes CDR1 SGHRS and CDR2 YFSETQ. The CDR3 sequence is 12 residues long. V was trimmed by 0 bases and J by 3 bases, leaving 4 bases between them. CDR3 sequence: CASSLDNYEQYF. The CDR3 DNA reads TGCGCCAGCAGCTTGGATAACTACGAGCAGTACTTC.

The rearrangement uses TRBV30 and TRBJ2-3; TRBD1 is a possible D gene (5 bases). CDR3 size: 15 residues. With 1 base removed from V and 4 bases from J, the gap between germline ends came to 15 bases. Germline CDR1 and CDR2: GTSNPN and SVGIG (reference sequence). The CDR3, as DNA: TGTGCCTGGAGTGAAGGGGTGTCGGGTGCAGATACGCAGTATTTT. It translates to CAWSEGVSGADTQYF.

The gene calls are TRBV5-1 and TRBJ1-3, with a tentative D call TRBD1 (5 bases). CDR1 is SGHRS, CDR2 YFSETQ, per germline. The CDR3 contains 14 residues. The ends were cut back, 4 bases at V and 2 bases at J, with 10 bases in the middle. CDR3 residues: CASSPGGAGNTIYF. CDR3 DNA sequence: TGCGCCAGCAGCCCCGGGGGGGCTGGAAACACCATATATTTT.

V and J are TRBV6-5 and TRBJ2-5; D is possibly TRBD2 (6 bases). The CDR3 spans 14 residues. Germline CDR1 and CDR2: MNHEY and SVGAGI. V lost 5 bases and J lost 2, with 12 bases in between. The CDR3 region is CASSHRGYQETQYF. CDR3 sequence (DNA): TGTGCCAGCAGTCACCGGGGGTATCAAGAGACCCAGTACTTC.

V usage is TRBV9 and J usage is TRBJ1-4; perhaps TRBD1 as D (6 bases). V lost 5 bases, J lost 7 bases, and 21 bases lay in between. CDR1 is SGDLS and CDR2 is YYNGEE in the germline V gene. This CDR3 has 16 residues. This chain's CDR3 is CASSPGRGTWGEKLFF. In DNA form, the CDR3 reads TGTGCCAGCAGTCCTGGCAGGGGAACGTGGGGTGAAAAACTGTTTTTT. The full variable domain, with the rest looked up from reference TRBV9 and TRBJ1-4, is DSGVTQTPKHLITATGQRVTLRCSPRSGDLSVYWYQQSLDQGLQFLIQYYNGEERAKGNILERFSAQQFPDLHSELNLSSLELGDSALYFCASSPGRGTWGEKLFFGSGTQLSVL.

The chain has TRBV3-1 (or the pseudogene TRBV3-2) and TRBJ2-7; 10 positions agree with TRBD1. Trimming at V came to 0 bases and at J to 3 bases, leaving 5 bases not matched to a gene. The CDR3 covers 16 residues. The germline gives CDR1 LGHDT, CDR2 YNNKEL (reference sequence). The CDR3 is CASSQEGTGVHYEQYF. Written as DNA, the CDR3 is TGTGCCAGCAGCCAAGAGGGGACAGGGGTGCACTACGAGCAGTACTTC.

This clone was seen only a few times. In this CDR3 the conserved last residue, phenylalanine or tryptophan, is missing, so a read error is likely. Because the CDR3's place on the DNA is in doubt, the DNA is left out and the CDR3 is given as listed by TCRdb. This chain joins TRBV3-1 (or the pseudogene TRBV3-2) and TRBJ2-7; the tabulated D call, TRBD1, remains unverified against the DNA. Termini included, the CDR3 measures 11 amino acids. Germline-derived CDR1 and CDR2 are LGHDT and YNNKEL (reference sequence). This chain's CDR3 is CASSQGHSGTP.

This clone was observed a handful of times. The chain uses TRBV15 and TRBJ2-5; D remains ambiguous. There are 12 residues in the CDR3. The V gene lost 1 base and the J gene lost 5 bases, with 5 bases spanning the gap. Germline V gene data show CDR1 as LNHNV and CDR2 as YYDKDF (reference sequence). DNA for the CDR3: TGTGCCACCAGCAGAGCCATGGAGACCCAGTACTTC. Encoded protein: CATSRAMETQYF.

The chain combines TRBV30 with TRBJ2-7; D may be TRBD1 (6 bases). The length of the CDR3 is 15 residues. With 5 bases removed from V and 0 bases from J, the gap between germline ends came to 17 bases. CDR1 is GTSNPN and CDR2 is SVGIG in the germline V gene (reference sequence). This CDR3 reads CAWGTYRVGSYEQYF. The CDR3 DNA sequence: TGTGCCTGGGGTACCTACAGGGTTGGCTCCTACGAGCAGTACTTC.

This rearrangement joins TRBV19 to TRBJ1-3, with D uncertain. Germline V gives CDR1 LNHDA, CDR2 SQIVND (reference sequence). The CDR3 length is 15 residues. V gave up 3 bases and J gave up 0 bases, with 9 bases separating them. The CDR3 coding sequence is TGTGCCAGTAGTATGAACGGTTACTCTGGAAACACCATATATTTT. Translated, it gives CASSMNGYSGNTIYF. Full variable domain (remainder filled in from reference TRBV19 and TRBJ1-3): DGGITQSPKYLFRKEGQNVTLSCEQNLNHDAMYWYRQDPGQGLRLIYYSQIVNDFQKGDIAEGYSVSREKKESFPLTVTSAQKNPTAFYLCASSMNGYSGNTIYFGEGSWLTVV.